This T cell receptor (beta chain) emerged from a study of T cell responses to AZD1222 COVID-19 vaccine. From germline, CDR1 is ENHRY and CDR2 SYGVKD. The CDR3 contains 13 residues. The V and J ends lost 10 bases and 2 bases, in that order; junction bases with no gene match: 6. Repertoires were generated with immunoSEQ multiplex PCR, while TCRdb's copy carries only in-frame clones and drops some. Among roughly 120,000 clones listed, about nine tenths were seen once. The chain recombines TRBV10-3 with TRBJ1-2; the match to TRBD1 covers 8 bases. Here the sequenced sample was peripheral blood, taken on day 0 of AZD1222 vaccination. This clonotype originated in an adult in good health. The CDR3 nucleotides read TGTGCCAACAAACAGGGGGTGAACTATGGCTACACCTTC. It is translated as CANKQGVNYGYTF.